The T cell receptor beta chain described here comes from a study of lymphopenia after photon versus proton radiotherapy (dated by TCRdb to the late 2010s). With regard to the full study: In patients with gastrointestinal tumors who developed high-grade lymphopenia, the study compared the immunological effects of photon radiation therapy with those of proton radiation therapy. The goal of the study was to describe how the two radiation modalities differ in their effects on the immune system. The roughly 21 patients in the cohort had gastrointestinal tumors, were treated with either photon or proton therapy, and subsequently developed lymphopenia.

Per the germline V gene, MNHEY is the CDR1 and SVGAGI is the CDR2. V drops 0 bases and J drops 6 bases, leaving 9 bases in between. The CDR3 runs 13 residues from the cysteine to the phenylalanine. Kept here is only the CDR3 DNA, which spans 39 bases and is read in frame from base 1. Concerning this clone itself: Its antigen is not yet known. The sample holds no much larger clone one base away, and base qualities are not on file.

Broader findings and caveats from the paper: The survival association was assessed only in patients who died, and better survival with proton therapy was presented by the authors as a possibility rather than a demonstrated result. Across the cohort, an inverse correlation was found between a larger post-nadir drop in TCR diversity and overall survival time among patients who died. Once the lymphocyte count had reached its nadir, the repertoires of photon-treated patients showed oligoclonal expansion, particularly of CD8+ Temra cells, and this expansion drove the decline in diversity. During treatment, patients who received proton therapy stayed relatively stable, whereas patients who received photon therapy lost naive T cells and TCR diversity and gained effector/memory populations.

Library prep was done by the immunoSEQ multiplex PCR assay. T cell repertoires were profiled by deep sequencing of rearranged TCR beta loci, alongside multiparametric flow cytometry. TCRdb obtained this table from immuneACCESS and retained in-frame rearrangements with V and J assigned. These tables miss some clones; where compared with another copy, unresolved V genes account for less than half of the shortfall, and the remainder is unexplained. This sample comprises around 160,000 clones, 88% of them detected only once. About 4.7% of the sample rests with the top ten. The source material was peripheral blood, sampled from a patient treated with photon-based radiotherapy. The V and J genes are TRBV6-5 and TRBJ2-7; a tentative D call is TRBD1 (5 bases match). The TCR was taken from a man over 45 with gastric cancer. This receptor has the CDR3 CASSYSQGLEQYF. The DNA is TGTGCCAGCAGTTACTCGCAGGGCCTCGAGCAGTACTTC.